A single sample is the source of the 2 T cell receptor beta chains below, sequenced in a study of blood T cells in healthy people across ages. A second about 6 to 11 cycle PCR used barcoded and J-beta primers. TCRdb used MiXCR to reprocess the 5' RACE reads, holding one entry per CDR3 protein. The table lists just under 900,000 distinct CDR3 sequences, around 30% of them singletons. Sequencing used blood. These receptors all come from a woman of 80 years or more in good health.

This chain joins TRBV6-2 or TRBV6-3 and TRBJ2-2, with 7 positions matching TRBD1. The CDR3 has 17 amino acids. J lost 3 bases, V lost 4 bases, and 11 bases had no gene match. The germline V gene has CDR1 MNHEY and CDR2 SVGEGT. The CDR3 region is CASSSRPGQTYTGELFF. Written as DNA, the CDR3 is TGTGCCAGCAGTTCTCGCCCGGGACAGACCTACACCGGGGAGCTGTTTTTT.

There are a few counts of this clonotype. This chain connects TRBV6-6 to TRBJ1-5, with D possibly TRBD1 on 6 matching bases. Germline V CDR1 and CDR2: MNHNY, SVGAGI (reference sequence). The CDR3 contains 15 residues. The V gene lost 9 bases and the J gene lost 0 bases, with 15 bases spanning the gap. The CDR3 nucleotides are TGTGCCAGTACGGAGGGGGGGTATAGCAATCAGCCCCAGCATTTT. It is translated as CASTEGGYSNQPQHF.